This T cell receptor beta chain was recovered during a study of shared clonotypes between healthy human individuals. The germline V gene has CDR1 MNHEY and CDR2 SVGAGI. This CDR3 is 15 amino acids long. Losses at the gene ends were 0 bases for V and 5 bases for J; bases not matched to a gene: 5. This table comes from immunoSEQ multiplex PCR, and its TCRdb copy is limited to in-frame clones, with some not included. The sample holds approximately 1.5 million clones, 97% to 99% seen once. Whole-study findings and limits: Naive CD4 clonotypes were shared across several donors at 4.5% to 6%. Sharing of clonotypes among donors was expected to vary with sequencing depth.

About this clone: Its antigen remains unidentified.

This clonotype originated in a man aged 25-45 years in good health. Specimen: naive CD4+ T cells sorted from blood. The subset: CD45RA+ positively selected. The rearrangement joins TRBV6-5 to TRBJ2-7; 9 bases match TRBD2. CDR3 nucleotide sequence: TGTGCCAGCAGTTACTCGACGGGACTAGCCCACGAGCAGTACTTC. The encoded protein is CASSYSTGLAHEQYF.